Detailed here is one T cell receptor beta chain. The data belong to a study of blood T cell repertoires in COVID-19. In the study overall: Samples of COVID-19 (acute and convalescent) were obtained from the United States, Italy and Spain. Sources were T cells, B-cell-depleted T cells, or PBMCs; the material itself was cDNA or gDNA.

Authors' analysis steps: Reference gene primer amplification yielded estimated nucleated cell counts. Some clones are missing from TCRdb's copy, which holds only in-frame ones; the method was immunoSEQ multiplex PCR. That table supplies the V and J calls and clone size; D and trimming were determined from the DNA. This sample carries approximately 170,000 clones, around 83% of them seen once, and the ten largest clones take over 10%. The CDR3 consists of 12 residues. CDR1 is SGDLS and CDR2 is YYNGEE in the germline V gene. The V and J ends lost 3 bases and 9 bases respectively, with 10 bases between them.

The J gene is TRBJ1-5, the V gene TRBV9; a possible D gene is TRBD1 (5 bases). The clonotype originates from a man in his sixties or seventies who had recovered from COVID-19. Sequenced sample: peripheral blood. The CDR3 DNA reads as TGTGCCAGCAGCGCGTCCGGGGGGCCCCAGCATTTT. Its protein is CASSASGGPQHF.